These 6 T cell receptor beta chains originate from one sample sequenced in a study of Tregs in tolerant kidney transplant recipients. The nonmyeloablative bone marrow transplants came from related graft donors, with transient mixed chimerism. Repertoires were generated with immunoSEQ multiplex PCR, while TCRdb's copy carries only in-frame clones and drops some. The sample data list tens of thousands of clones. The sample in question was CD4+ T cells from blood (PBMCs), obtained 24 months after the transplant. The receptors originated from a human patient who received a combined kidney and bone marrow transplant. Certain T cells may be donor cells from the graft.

The DNA read from the CDR3 is TGTGCCAGCAGCTTAGACTTTAGCTACGAG. Amino acid sequence: CASSLDFSYE. From start to end, the CDR3 is CASSLDFSYEQYF. V and J are TRBV7-6 and TRBJ2-7, with unresolved D. The read ends 3 residues before the CDR3 terminus; that terminus is restored from the germline J gene. The V gene's germline CDR1 is SGHVS and CDR2 FNYEAQ. The CDR3 covers 13 residues. With 1 base removed from V and 3 bases from J, the gap between germline ends came to 7 bases.

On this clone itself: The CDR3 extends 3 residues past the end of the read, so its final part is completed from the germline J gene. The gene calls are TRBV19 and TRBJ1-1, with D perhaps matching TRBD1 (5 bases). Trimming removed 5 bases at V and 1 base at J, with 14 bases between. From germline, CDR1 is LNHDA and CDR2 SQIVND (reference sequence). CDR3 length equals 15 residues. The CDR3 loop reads CASSEQTEPNTEAFF. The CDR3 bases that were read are TGTGCCAGTAGTGAGCAGACAGAACCGAACACTGAA.

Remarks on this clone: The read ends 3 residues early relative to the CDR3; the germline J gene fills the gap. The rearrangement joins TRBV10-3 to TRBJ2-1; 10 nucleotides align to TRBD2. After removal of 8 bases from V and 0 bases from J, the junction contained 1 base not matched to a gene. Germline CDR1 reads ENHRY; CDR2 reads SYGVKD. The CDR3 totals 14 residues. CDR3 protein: CAISSGGSYNEQFF. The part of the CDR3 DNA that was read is TGTGCCATCTCTAGCGGGGGCTCCTACAATGAG.

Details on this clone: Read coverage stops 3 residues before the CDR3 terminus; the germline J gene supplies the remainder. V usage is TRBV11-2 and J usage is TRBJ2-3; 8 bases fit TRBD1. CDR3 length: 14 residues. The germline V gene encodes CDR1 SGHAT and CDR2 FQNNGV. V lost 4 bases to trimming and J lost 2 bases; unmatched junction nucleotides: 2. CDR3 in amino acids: CASSSTGATDTQYF. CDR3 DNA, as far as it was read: TGTGCCAGCAGCTCGACAGGGGCCACAGATACG.

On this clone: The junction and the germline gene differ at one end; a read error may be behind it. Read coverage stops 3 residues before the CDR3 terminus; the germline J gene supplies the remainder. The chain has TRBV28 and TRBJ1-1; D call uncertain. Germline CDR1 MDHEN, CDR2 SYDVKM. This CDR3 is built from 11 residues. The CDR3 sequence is CASSPQTGAFF. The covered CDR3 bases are TGTGCCAGCAGTCCCCAAACTGGA.

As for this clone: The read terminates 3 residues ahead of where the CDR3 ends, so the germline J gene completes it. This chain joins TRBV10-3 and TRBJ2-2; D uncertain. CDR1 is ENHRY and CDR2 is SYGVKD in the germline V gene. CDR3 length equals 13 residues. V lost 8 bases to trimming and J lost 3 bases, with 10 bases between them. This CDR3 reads CAIGLEDTGELFF. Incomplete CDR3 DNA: TGTGCCATCGGCCTTGAGGACACCGGGGAG.